Only a few counts were recorded for the clone carrying this T cell receptor (beta chain). TCRdb called the RT-PCR reads again in MiXCR, with one record for every CDR3 protein. The table has about 680,000 distinct CDR3 sequences, 13% to 15% seen once. The V and J ends lost 1 base and 7 bases respectively, with 15 bases between them. CDR1 and CDR2 (germline): SGDLS, YYNGEE. CDR3 length equals 14 residues. The clonotype was recovered from a female donor in good health, serving as a healthy control. The sequencing sample was made of memory CD4+ T cells from blood. The V and J genes are TRBV9 and TRBJ2-7, with D perhaps TRBD1 (6 bases). CDR3 sequence reads: CASSVNTGMGEQYF. DNA of the CDR3: TGTGCCAGCAGCGTAAATACAGGGATGGGTGAGCAGTACTTC.